This record looks at one T cell receptor beta chain sequence and its context. TCRdb's table, derived via immunoSEQ multiplex PCR, lists solely in-frame clones and lacks some. This table holds more than 120,000 clones, about 86% found once. Researchers grouped second doses given at about 4 or about 12 weeks into one pool. This specimen belongs to a study of T cell responses to AZD1222 COVID-19 vaccine. Here the sequenced sample was peripheral blood, taken 28 days after the second AZD1222 dose. The receptor's source is an adult who received the AZD1222 COVID-19 vaccine.

CDR3 sequence: CASSPNLAGARRTEAFF. CDR3 nucleotides: TGCGCCAGCAGCCCCAATCTCGCCGGGGCCCGGAGGACTGAAGCTTTCTTT. The gene calls are TRBV4-1 and TRBJ1-1; D possibly corresponds to TRBD1 (5 bases). The V gene's germline CDR1 is MGHRA and CDR2 YSYEKL. CDR3 size: 17 residues. The V and J ends lost 4 bases and 5 bases respectively, with 23 bases between them.